One and the same sample provided the 32 T cell receptor beta chains below, sequenced in a study of cytomegalovirus exposure and HLA in healthy donors. It was with 60 Vbeta and 13 Jbeta primers that the PCR ran. Sequencing used immunoSEQ multiplex PCR; TCRdb keeps in-frame clones, though not all of them. The table includes 150,000 to 160,000 clones, nearly 80% detected once. The material sequenced was PBMCs. These receptors were obtained from a man under 40 in good health and CMV-seropositive.

This chain links TRBV7-6 with TRBJ2-1; D gene ambiguous. The CDR3 spans 16 residues. CDR1 and CDR2 (germline): SGHVS, FNYEAQ. Trimming shortened V by 2 bases and J by 9 bases, and 20 bases separated the two germline ends. Here the CDR3 reads CASSLNLSPRVGEQFF. In nucleotides, the CDR3 is TGTGCCAGCAGCTTAAATCTGTCGCCTCGGGTGGGTGAGCAGTTCTTC.

This clone appeared once. The rearrangement uses TRBV10-3 and TRBJ1-5, with no clear D. Germline-derived CDR1 and CDR2 are ENHRY and SYGVKD. V dropped 0 bases and J dropped 4 bases, with 16 bases sitting between them. This CDR3 has 17 amino acids. The CDR3 DNA follows: TGTGCCATCAGTGAGTCGAGAGGGCCAGGTTTGAATCAGCCCCAGCATTTT. Its protein product is CAISESRGPGLNQPQHF.

On this clone itself: One junction end disagrees with the germline gene, perhaps due to a read error. CDR3 in amino acids: CGVEEPGQGSEAFF. The CDR3 nucleotides are TGCGGCGTTGAAGAACCGGGACAGGGTTCAGAGGCTTTCTTT. The genes are TRBV29-1 and TRBJ1-1, with 9 bases that match TRBD1. Germline assignment: CDR1 SQVTM and CDR2 ANQGSEA. This CDR3 contains 14 residues. The full variable domain, with the rest looked up from reference TRBV29-1 and TRBJ1-1, is SAVISQKPSRDICQRGTSLTIQCQVDSQVTMMFWYRQQPGQSLTLIATANQGSEATYESGFVIDKFPISRPNLTFSTLTVSNMSPEDSSIYLCGVEEPGQGSEAFFGQGTRLTVV.

The CDR3 loop reads CASSTRTSGNEQYF. The CDR3 DNA sequence: TGTGCCAGCAGCACCAGGACTAGCGGGAACGAGCAGTACTTC. V usage is TRBV7-8 and J usage is TRBJ2-7, with 12 bases lining up with TRBD2. CDR1 is SGHVS, CDR2 FQNEAQ, per germline. V lost 5 bases, J lost 5 bases, and 4 bases stayed unmatched. The CDR3 has 14 residues.

For the CDR3, the DNA is TGTGCCACCAGCAGAGTGAGGACAGGGGGCACAGATACGCAGTATTTT. This gives the protein CATSRVRTGGTDTQYF. The gene calls are TRBV15 and TRBJ2-3, with TRBD1 matching over 9 bases. Trimming at V came to 1 base and at J to 1 base, leaving 3 bases not matched to a gene. CDR1 LNHNV and CDR2 YYDKDF come from the germline V gene (reference sequence). This CDR3 is 16 amino acids long.

This clone was seen only once. The chain employs TRBV19 and TRBJ2-3; 9 bases fit TRBD1. V gave up 4 bases and J gave up 5 bases; unmatched junction bases: 4. This CDR3 is 14 amino acids long. Germline V gene data show CDR1 as LNHDA and CDR2 as SQIVND (reference sequence). The CDR3: CASSTGTGQDTQYF. Here the CDR3 DNA reads TGTGCCAGTAGTACAGGGACAGGGCAAGATACGCAGTATTTT.

This clone was detected a few times. This rearrangement joins TRBV6-5 to TRBJ1-2; the match to TRBD1 covers 10 bases. Germline CDR1 and CDR2: MNHEY and SVGAGI. V trimming: 2 bases; J trimming: 4 bases; junction bases outside the gene matches: 7. The CDR3 has 16 residues. CDR3 amino acids: CASSYQRTGGGYGYTF. CDR3 nucleotides: TGTGCCAGCAGTTACCAACGGACAGGGGGAGGCTATGGCTACACCTTC.

The table lists this clone with a count of one. J is TRBJ1-6 and V is TRBV7-6; 9 bases agree with TRBD1. With 5 bases clipped from V and 7 bases from J, the junction kept 9 bases outside the gene matches. CDR3 size: 16 residues. CDR1 and CDR2 from the germline V gene are SGHVS and FNYEAQ. The CDR3 DNA follows: TGTGCCAGCAGCCCGGAACCGGGACAGGGAAATTCACCCCTCCACTTT. Translation gives CASSPEPGQGNSPLHF.

The genes are TRBV19 and TRBJ2-5; weak D call: TRBD2 (7 bases). This CDR3 contains 15 residues. The V and J ends lost 7 bases and 1 base respectively, with 16 bases between them. Germline CDR1 reads LNHDA; CDR2 reads SQIVND (reference sequence). CDR3 in DNA: TGTGCCAGTACCCTTGGGGGGGGCACCCAAGAGACCCAGTACTTC. Amino acid sequence: CASTLGGGTQETQYF. The full variable domain, with the rest looked up from reference TRBV19 and TRBJ2-5, is DGGITQSPKYLFRKEGQNVTLSCEQNLNHDAMYWYRQDPGQGLRLIYYSQIVNDFQKGDIAEGYSVSREKKESFPLTVTSAQKNPTAFYLCASTLGGGTQETQYFGPGTRLLVL.

A word on this clone: Within the sample, other DNA sequences also encode this same CDR3. V and J are TRBV18 and TRBJ1-4; perhaps TRBD1 as D (5 bases). From germline, CDR1 is KGHSH and CDR2 LQKENI. This CDR3 comprises 14 residues. V was cut by 2 bases and J by 8 bases, with 12 bases left in between. CDR3 region: CASSPRQGDEKLFF. The CDR3 nucleotides read TGTGCCAGCTCACCAAGGCAGGGTGACGAAAAACTGTTTTTT.

The chain links TRBV9 to TRBJ1-2; TRBD1 matches at 11 bases. This CDR3 contains 17 residues. CDR1 is SGDLS and CDR2 is YYNGEE in the germline V gene. The V gene end was trimmed by 3 bases and the J gene end by 7 bases; junction bases not matched to a gene: 14. For the CDR3, the DNA is TGTGCCAGCAGCGGTCGGGACAGGGGGTCAAACGGTCGTGGCTACACCTTC. Encoded protein: CASSGRDRGSNGRGYTF.

The rearrangement uses TRBV5-1 and TRBJ2-7; 9 nucleotides line up with TRBD1. Germline-derived CDR1 and CDR2 are SGHRS and YFSETQ. Trimming took 3 bases from V and 7 from J; bases not matched to a gene: 11. The CDR3 is made up of 15 amino acids. CDR3 residues: CASSSNHGTGREQYF. CDR3 bases: TGCGCCAGCAGCTCTAACCACGGGACAGGGAGAGAGCAGTACTTC.

The rearrangement joins TRBV28 to TRBJ1-2; 8 bases are a match to TRBD1. Unmatched junction bases numbered 8, after V lost 3 bases and J lost 8 bases. From germline, CDR1 is MDHEN and CDR2 SYDVKM. The CDR3 extends over 14 amino acids. DNA for the CDR3: TGTGCCAGCAGTTTCGCGACAGGGGCTGGAGGCTACACCTTC. It is translated as CASSFATGAGGYTF.

The chain joins TRBV4-1 to TRBJ2-3; D unclear. The CDR3 loop spans 14 amino acids. The V and J ends lost 5 bases and 4 bases respectively, with 13 bases between them. The germline CDR1 and CDR2 sequences are MGHRA and YSYEKL. This CDR3 is CASSSPLGADTQYF. For the CDR3, the DNA is TGCGCCAGCAGCTCACCGCTAGGAGCAGATACGCAGTATTTT.

The chain links TRBV12-5 to TRBJ2-7; 9 nucleotides align to TRBD1. Germline V gene data show CDR1 as LGHNT and CDR2 as FRNRAP. J gave up 7 bases and V 4 bases, and 11 bases lay outside the gene matches. The CDR3 runs 15 residues. The chain's CDR3 is CASGWVPGQGGEQYF. CDR3 DNA sequence: TGTGCTAGTGGTTGGGTACCGGGACAGGGTGGTGAGCAGTACTTC.

This clone appeared a few times. The rearrangement joins TRBV11-3 to TRBJ2-2; tentatively, D is TRBD1 (5 bases). The CDR3 has 15 residues. The V end lost 2 bases, the J end lost 6 bases, and 13 bases lay between the germline ends. Germline V gene sequence: CDR1 SGHNT, CDR2 YENEEA. CDR3 sequence: CASSLRAGHAGELFF. The CDR3 DNA reads as TGTGCCAGCAGCTTAAGGGCAGGGCACGCCGGGGAGCTGTTTTTT.

The chain carries TRBV4-2 and TRBJ1-4; TRBD1 matches 11 bases. Trimming took 3 bases from V and 10 from J; bases not matched to a gene: 10. The CDR3 consists of 16 residues. Germline CDR1 and CDR2: LGHNA and YNFKEQ. The CDR3 sequence: CASSHPSGQGVGKLFF. CDR3 DNA: TGTGCCAGCAGCCACCCCTCGGGACAGGGGGTAGGAAAACTGTTTTTT.

This clone was detected only a few times. The chain couples TRBV29-1 to TRBJ2-3, with TRBD2 matching 9 bases. The V gene's germline CDR1 is SQVTM and CDR2 ANQGSEA. The V gene end was trimmed by 6 bases and the J gene end by 4 bases; junction bases not matched to a gene: 8. This CDR3 region has 14 residues. CDR3: CSVVGTSPADTQYF. DNA of the CDR3: TGCAGCGTCGTAGGGACTAGCCCCGCAGATACGCAGTATTTT.

In its sample, this clone was seen a few times. The chain is built from TRBV4-1 and TRBJ1-4; perhaps TRBD1 as D (5 bases). The V gene's germline CDR1 is MGHRA and CDR2 YSYEKL. V was pared by 6 bases and J by 5 bases, with 13 bases between. The CDR3 runs 14 residues. The chain's CDR3 is CASSNPGENEKLFF. DNA of the CDR3: TGCGCCAGCAGTAACCCGGGGGAGAATGAAAAACTGTTTTTT.

The chain joins TRBV5-4 to TRBJ1-2; D not certain. The CDR3 covers 13 residues. Germline V gene lookup returns CDR1 SGHNT and CDR2 YYREEE (reference sequence). The ends were cut back, 3 bases at V and 0 bases at J, with 6 bases in the middle. The chain's CDR3 is CASSSGTNYGYTF. The CDR3 coding sequence is TGTGCCAGCAGCTCCGGGACTAACTATGGCTACACCTTC.

The chain couples TRBV18 to TRBJ2-2; D unclear. The CDR3 is 13 residues long. V lost 0 bases, J lost 9 bases, and 8 bases lay in between. Germline V gene lookup returns CDR1 KGHSH and CDR2 LQKENI. DNA for the CDR3: TGTGCCAGCTCACCACCTACCCTATGGGAGCTGTTTTTT. Protein sequence: CASSPPTLWELFF.

As DNA, the CDR3 is TGTGCCAGCAGCTTACGTCGGGAGGTGCCGGATACGCAGTATTTT. It codes for CASSLRREVPDTQYF. V gene TRBV5-6 combines with J gene TRBJ2-3, with TRBD2 matching 7 bases. Losses at the gene ends were 2 bases for V and 6 bases for J; bases not matched to a gene: 9. Germline CDR1 is SGHDT and CDR2 is YYEEEE. This CDR3 comprises 15 residues.

The rearrangement uses TRBV5-1 and TRBJ2-3; TRBD2 agrees at 10 bases. Unmatched junction bases numbered 6, after V lost 0 bases and J lost 5 bases. CDR1 and CDR2 from the germline V gene are SGHRS and YFSETQ. The CDR3 is 16 amino acids. CDR3 sequence: CASSLGRTSGLDTQYF. As DNA, the CDR3 is TGCGCCAGCAGCTTGGGCCGGACTAGCGGTTTAGATACGCAGTATTTT.

This clone was recorded a few times. V usage is TRBV4-1 and J usage is TRBJ2-7; the match to TRBD1 covers 8 bases. CDR3 length: 17 residues. CDR1 is MGHRA and CDR2 is YSYEKL in the germline V gene. J was trimmed by 4 bases and V by 1 base; bases with no gene match: 12. CDR3 protein: CASSQAHTAGGIYEQYF. The CDR3 nucleotides are TGCGCCAGCAGCCAAGCCCATACGGCAGGGGGCATTTACGAGCAGTACTTC.

The chain links TRBV7-2 to TRBJ2-7; possible D gene TRBD1, 5 bases. The CDR3 runs 14 residues. Germline-derived CDR1 and CDR2 are SGHTA and FQGNSA. V was pared by 6 bases and J by 0 bases, with 12 bases between. The CDR3 loop reads CASRRTTRSYEQYF. The CDR3 DNA follows: TGTGCCAGCAGACGGACAACCCGCTCCTACGAGCAGTACTTC.

The V call is TRBV12-5, the J call TRBJ2-3; no clear D. Germline lookup yields CDR1 LGHNT and CDR2 FRNRAP. V was trimmed by 2 bases and J by 0 bases, leaving 9 bases between them. This CDR3 is 15 amino acids long. The CDR3 nucleotides are TGTGCTAGTGGTTTGTATGGCAGAAGCACAGATACGCAGTATTTT. Its translation is CASGLYGRSTDTQYF.

The CDR3 sequence: CASSPPGSRVQGATDTQYF. The CDR3 DNA follows: TGTGCCAGCTCACCACCTGGCTCAAGGGTGCAGGGGGCGACAGATACGCAGTATTTT. This sequence joins TRBV18 and TRBJ2-3; 8 bases fit TRBD1. The V gene's germline CDR1 is KGHSH and CDR2 LQKENI. This CDR3 has 19 amino acids. The V gene end was trimmed by 0 bases and the J gene end by 3 bases; junction bases not matched to a gene: 14.

In the case of this clone: This likely traces to a read error, being one base from a far larger clone. The chain links TRBV7-9 to TRBJ2-5, with a possible D match to TRBD2 (5 bases). Germline CDR1 and CDR2: SEHNR and FQNEAQ (reference sequence). CDR3 length: 16 residues. CDR3 residues: CSSSLAGGRTQETQYF. Written as DNA, the CDR3 is TGTTCCAGCAGCTTGGCCGGCGGCAGGACTCAAGAGACCCAGTACTTC.

This clone was picked up a small number of times. The chain uses TRBV7-2 and TRBJ1-2; the D gene is possibly TRBD1 (5 bases). Germline V gives CDR1 SGHTA, CDR2 FQGNSA. The V and J ends lost 6 bases and 2 bases respectively, with 10 bases between them. The CDR3 consists of 13 residues. CDR3 in amino acids: CASSFDSNYGYTF. Written as DNA, the CDR3 is TGTGCCAGCAGTTTCGACAGCAACTATGGCTACACCTTC.

This clone was seen only once. The chain joins TRBV6-5 to TRBJ2-5; 9 bases are a match to TRBD1. The J call may be faulty, since TRBJ2-7 better matches the DNA end. Per germline, CDR1 MNHEY and CDR2 SVGAGI. The CDR3 contains 13 residues. CDR3 sequence (DNA): TGTGCCAGCAGTGGGGACAGGGTCTACGAGCAGTACTTC. Protein product: CASSGDRVYEQYF.

V gene TRBV27 combines with J gene TRBJ1-5, with TRBD1 matching over 12 bases. The CDR3 runs 15 residues. From germline, CDR1 is MNHEY and CDR2 SMNVEV (reference sequence). The trim removed 6 bases at V and 7 bases at J, leaving 7 bases unmatched. The CDR3 DNA is TGTGCCAGCAGCCTAGGGACAGGGGGCGGACAGCCCCAGCATTTT. It yields the protein CASSLGTGGGQPQHF.

This sequence joins TRBV27 and TRBJ2-7; 7 positions agree with TRBD2. Germline CDR1 reads MNHEY; CDR2 reads SMNVEV (reference sequence). The CDR3 covers 13 residues. With V trimmed by 5 bases and J by 4 bases, 5 bases remained unmatched. The CDR3 DNA sequence: TGTGCCAGCAGTCACGGGACTACGTACGAGCAGTACTTC. This encodes CASSHGTTYEQYF.